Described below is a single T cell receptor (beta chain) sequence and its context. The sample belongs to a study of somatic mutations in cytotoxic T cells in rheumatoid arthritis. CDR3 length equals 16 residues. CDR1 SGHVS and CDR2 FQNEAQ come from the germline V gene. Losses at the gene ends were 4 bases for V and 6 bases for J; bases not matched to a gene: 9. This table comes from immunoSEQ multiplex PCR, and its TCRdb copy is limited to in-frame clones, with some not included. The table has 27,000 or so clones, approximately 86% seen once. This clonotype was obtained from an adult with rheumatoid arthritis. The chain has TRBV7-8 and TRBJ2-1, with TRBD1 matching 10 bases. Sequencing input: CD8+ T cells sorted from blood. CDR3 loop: CASSSSGTGASNEQFF. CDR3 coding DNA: TGTGCCAGCAGCTCGAGTGGGACAGGGGCGAGCAATGAGCAGTTCTTC. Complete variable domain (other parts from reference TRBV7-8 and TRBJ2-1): GAGVSQSPRYKVAKRGQDVALRCDPISGHVSLFWYQQALGQGPEFLTYFQNEAQLDKSGLPSDRFFAERPEGSVSTLKIQRTQQEDSAVYLCASSSSGTGASNEQFFGPGTRLTVL.